This entry lists 9 T cell receptor beta chains sequenced from one sample in a study of shared clonotypes between healthy human individuals. Sequencing was performed with immunoSEQ multiplex PCR; in TCRdb, only in-frame clones are kept and a portion is missing. The profile shows 600,000 to 800,000 clones, roughly two thirds of them singletons. Sequencing was carried out using memory CD4+ T cells sorted from blood. Subset reported: CD45RA-negative fraction. Receptors originate from a woman in her 30s in good health.

V usage is TRBV28 and J usage is TRBJ2-7; 8 bases match TRBD2. The V segment lost 2 bases and the J segment 2 bases; nucleotides outside the gene matches: 8. Germline V gene data show CDR1 as MDHEN and CDR2 as SYDVKM. This CDR3 comprises 16 residues. CDR3 sequence: CASSLHTSGNPYEQYF. The DNA for the CDR3 is TGTGCCAGCAGTTTACATACTAGCGGTAACCCCTACGAGCAGTACTTC.

The chain is built from TRBV5-1 and TRBJ2-3; 9 bases match TRBD2. V trimming: 5 bases; J trimming: 2 bases; junction bases outside the gene matches: 6. The CDR3 extends over 15 amino acids. The germline V gene has CDR1 SGHRS and CDR2 YFSETQ. The CDR3 protein is CASRARTSVTDTQYF. DNA of the CDR3: TGCGCCAGCAGGGCACGGACTAGCGTCACAGATACGCAGTATTTT.

CDR3 sequence: CASSSVPGSPRGYTF. CDR3 nucleotide sequence: TGTGCCAGCAGTTCCGTCCCGGGATCCCCAAGAGGCTACACCTTC. The chain recombines TRBV28 with TRBJ1-2; D ambiguous. Germline V lookup: CDR1 MDHEN, CDR2 SYDVKM. The CDR3 spans 15 residues. Trimming pared 4 bases from V and 8 bases from J, leaving 20 bases between.

V and J are TRBV10-2 and TRBJ2-7, with no clear D. Trimming stripped 0 bases from V and 1 base from J, with 16 bases between. Per germline, CDR1 WSHSY and CDR2 SAAADI. The CDR3 extends over 17 amino acids. The CDR3 sequence is CASSESASSAISYEQYF. The CDR3 DNA follows: TGCGCCAGCAGTGAGTCCGCGTCCTCTGCTATATCCTACGAGCAGTACTTC.

Only a few counts were recorded for this clone. The V gene is TRBV2, the J gene TRBJ1-2, with unresolved D. CDR1 and CDR2 (germline): SNHLY, FYNNEI. V was clipped by 4 bases and J by 8 bases, with 17 bases between them. The CDR3 loop spans 14 amino acids. CDR3 in DNA: TGTGCCAGCAGTGGTTTGGGGTCGCGTTCAGGCTACACCTTC. It codes for CASSGLGSRSGYTF.

The chain recombines TRBV27 with TRBJ1-5; D not certain. The germline V gene encodes CDR1 MNHEY and CDR2 SMNVEV (reference sequence). The V end was cut by 5 bases, the J end by 3 bases, with 8 bases between. The CDR3 loop spans 13 amino acids. CDR3 amino acids: CASSPQLNQPQHF. CDR3 DNA sequence: TGTGCCAGCAGTCCCCAGCTCAATCAGCCCCAGCATTTT.

The chain carries TRBV19 and TRBJ2-3; D call uncertain. The CDR3 totals 13 residues. V lost 3 bases and J lost 3, with 7 bases in between. CDR1 is LNHDA and CDR2 is SQIVND in the germline V gene (reference sequence). As DNA, the CDR3 is TGTGCCAGTAGTATCCAGTTAACAGATACGCAGTATTTT. Translated: CASSIQLTDTQYF.

The chain joins TRBV5-1 to TRBJ2-6; possible D gene TRBD1, 5 bases. The V gene's germline CDR1 is SGHRS and CDR2 YFSETQ. The CDR3 runs 14 residues. V gave up 8 bases and J gave up 4 bases, with 13 bases separating them. The CDR3 DNA is TGCGCCAGTAGACAGAGCACCGGGGCCAACGTCCTGACTTTC. This encodes CASRQSTGANVLTF.

J is TRBJ2-1 and V is TRBV19; 8 bases map to TRBD1. Germline CDR1 LNHDA, CDR2 SQIVND (reference sequence). The V and J ends lost 5 bases and 6 bases, in that order; junction bases with no gene match: 12. The CDR3 is 16 residues long. The CDR3 sequence is CASSPSTGQGPNEQFF. CDR3 sequence (DNA): TGTGCCAGTAGTCCCTCGACCGGACAGGGACCCAATGAGCAGTTCTTC.